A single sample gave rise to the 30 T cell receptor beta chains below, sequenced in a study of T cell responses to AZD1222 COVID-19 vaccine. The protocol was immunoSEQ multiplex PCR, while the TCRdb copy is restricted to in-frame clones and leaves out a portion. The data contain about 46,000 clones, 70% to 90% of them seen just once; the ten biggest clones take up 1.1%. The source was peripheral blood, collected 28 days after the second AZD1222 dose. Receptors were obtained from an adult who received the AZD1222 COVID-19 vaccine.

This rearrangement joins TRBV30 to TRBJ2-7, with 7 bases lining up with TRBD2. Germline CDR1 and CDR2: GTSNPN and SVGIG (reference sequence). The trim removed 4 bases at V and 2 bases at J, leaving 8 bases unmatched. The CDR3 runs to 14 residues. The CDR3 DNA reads TGTGCCTGGACCTCCATGGCGGGGGCCTACGAGCAGTACTTC. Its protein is CAWTSMAGAYEQYF.

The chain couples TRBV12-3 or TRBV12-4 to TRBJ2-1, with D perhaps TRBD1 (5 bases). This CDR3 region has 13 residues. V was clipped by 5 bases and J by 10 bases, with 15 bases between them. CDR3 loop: CASSEQDQVEQFF. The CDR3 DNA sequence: TGTGCCAGCAGTGAACAGGACCAGGTGGAGCAGTTCTTC.

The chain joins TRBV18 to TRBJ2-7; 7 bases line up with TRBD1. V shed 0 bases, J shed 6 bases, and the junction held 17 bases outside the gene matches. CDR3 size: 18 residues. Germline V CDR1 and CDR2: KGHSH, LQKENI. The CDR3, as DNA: TGTGCCAGCTCACCACCTTACAGTATCAACAGGGGATCAACCGAGCAGTACTTC. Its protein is CASSPPYSINRGSTEQYF.

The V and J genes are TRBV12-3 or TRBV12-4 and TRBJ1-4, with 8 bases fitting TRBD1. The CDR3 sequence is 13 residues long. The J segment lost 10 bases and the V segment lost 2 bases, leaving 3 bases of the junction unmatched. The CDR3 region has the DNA TGTGCCAGCAGTTTATCAGGGGGCGCAAAACTGTTTTTT. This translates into CASSLSGGAKLFF.

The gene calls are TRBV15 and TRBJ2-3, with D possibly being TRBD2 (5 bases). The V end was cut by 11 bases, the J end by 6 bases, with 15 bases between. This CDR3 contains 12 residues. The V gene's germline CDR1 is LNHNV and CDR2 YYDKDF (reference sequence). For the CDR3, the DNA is TGTGCCTCGGGGTCGTGGAGGGATACGCAGTATTTT. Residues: CASGSWRDTQYF.

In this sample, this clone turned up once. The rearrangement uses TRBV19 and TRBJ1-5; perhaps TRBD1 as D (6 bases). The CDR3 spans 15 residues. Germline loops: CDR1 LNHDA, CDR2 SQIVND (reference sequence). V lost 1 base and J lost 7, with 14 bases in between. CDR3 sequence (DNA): TGTGCCAGTAGTATAGTAAGCGGGGGCGGACAGCCCCAGCATTTT. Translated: CASSIVSGGGQPQHF.

The chain's CDR3 is CASSFGLAGTYNEQFF. CDR3 nucleotides: TGCGCCAGCAGCTTCGGACTAGCGGGGACATACAATGAGCAGTTCTTC. This chain joins TRBV5-1 and TRBJ2-1; 12 bases match TRBD2. The CDR3 sequence is 16 residues long. CDR1 SGHRS and CDR2 YFSETQ come from the germline V gene. V was pared by 2 bases and J by 4 bases, with 4 bases of the junction left unmatched.

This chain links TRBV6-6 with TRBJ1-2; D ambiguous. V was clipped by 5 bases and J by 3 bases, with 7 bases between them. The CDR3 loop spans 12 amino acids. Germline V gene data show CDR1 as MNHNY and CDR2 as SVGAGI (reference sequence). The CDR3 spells CASSKRDYGYTF. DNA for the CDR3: TGTGCCAGCAGTAAACGGGACTATGGCTACACCTTC.

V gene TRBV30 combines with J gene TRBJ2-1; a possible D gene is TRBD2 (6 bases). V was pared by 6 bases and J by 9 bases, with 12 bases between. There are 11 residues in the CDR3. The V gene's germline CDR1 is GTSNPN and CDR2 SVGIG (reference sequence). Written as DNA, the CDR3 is TGTGCCTGTGCACTGGGGGGTGAGCAGTTCTTC. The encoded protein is CACALGGEQFF.

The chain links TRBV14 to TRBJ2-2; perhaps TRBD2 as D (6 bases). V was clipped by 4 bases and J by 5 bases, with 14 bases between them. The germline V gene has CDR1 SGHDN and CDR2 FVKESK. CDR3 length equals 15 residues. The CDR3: CASSPRGIRTGELFF. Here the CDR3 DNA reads TGTGCCAGCAGCCCCCGCGGGATAAGGACCGGGGAGCTGTTTTTT.

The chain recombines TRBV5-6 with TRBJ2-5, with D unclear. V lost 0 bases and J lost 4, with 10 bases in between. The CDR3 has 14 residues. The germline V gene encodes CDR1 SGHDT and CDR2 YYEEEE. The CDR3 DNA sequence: TGTGCCAGCAGCTTGGGGCAAGGCGTAGAGACCCAGTACTTC. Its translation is CASSLGQGVETQYF.

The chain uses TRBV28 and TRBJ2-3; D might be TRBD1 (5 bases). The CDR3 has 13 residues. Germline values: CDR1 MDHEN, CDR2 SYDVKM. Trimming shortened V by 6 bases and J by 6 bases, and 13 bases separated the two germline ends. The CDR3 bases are TGTGCCAGCAGCCAGACAGCTCTGGATACGCAGTATTTT. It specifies CASSQTALDTQYF.

CDR3 DNA: TGTGCCAGCAGCGAGGGTAGGGGGCTTGGCTACACCTTC. It codes for CASSEGRGLGYTF. The chain uses TRBV5-5 and TRBJ1-2, with 7 positions matching TRBD1. The junction had 7 bases not matched to a gene; V was cut back by 4 bases and J by 7 bases. The germline CDR1 and CDR2 sequences are SGHKS and YYEKEE (reference sequence). The CDR3 totals 13 residues.

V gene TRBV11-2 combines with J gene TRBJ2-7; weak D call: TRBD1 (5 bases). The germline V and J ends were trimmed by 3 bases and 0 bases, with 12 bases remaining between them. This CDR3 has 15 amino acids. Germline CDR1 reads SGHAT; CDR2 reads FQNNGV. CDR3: CASSLDSGHSYEQYF. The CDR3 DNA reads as TGTGCCAGCAGCTTGGATTCAGGGCACTCCTACGAGCAGTACTTC.

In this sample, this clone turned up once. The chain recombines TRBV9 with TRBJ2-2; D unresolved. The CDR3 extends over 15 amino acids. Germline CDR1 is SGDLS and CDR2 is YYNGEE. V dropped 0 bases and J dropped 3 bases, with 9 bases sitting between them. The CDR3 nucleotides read TGTGCCAGCAGCGTAGATGCCAGCTACACCGGGGAGCTGTTTTTT. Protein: CASSVDASYTGELFF. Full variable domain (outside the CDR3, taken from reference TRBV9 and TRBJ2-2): DSGVTQTPKHLITATGQRVTLRCSPRSGDLSVYWYQQSLDQGLQFLIQYYNGEERAKGNILERFSAQQFPDLHSELNLSSLELGDSALYFCASSVDASYTGELFFGEGSRLTVL.

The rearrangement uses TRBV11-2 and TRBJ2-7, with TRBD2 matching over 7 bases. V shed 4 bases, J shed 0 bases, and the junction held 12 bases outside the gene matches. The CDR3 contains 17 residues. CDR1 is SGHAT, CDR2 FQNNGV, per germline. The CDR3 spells CASSSAPGGSLSYEQYF. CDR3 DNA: TGTGCCAGCAGCTCCGCGCCGGGCGGGAGTCTCTCCTACGAGCAGTACTTC.

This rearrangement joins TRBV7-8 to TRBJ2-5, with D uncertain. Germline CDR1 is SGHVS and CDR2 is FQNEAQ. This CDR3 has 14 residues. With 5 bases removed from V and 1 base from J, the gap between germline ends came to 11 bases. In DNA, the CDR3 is TGTGCCAGCAGCCCCCGTAAGCGCCAAGAGACCCAGTACTTC. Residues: CASSPRKRQETQYF.

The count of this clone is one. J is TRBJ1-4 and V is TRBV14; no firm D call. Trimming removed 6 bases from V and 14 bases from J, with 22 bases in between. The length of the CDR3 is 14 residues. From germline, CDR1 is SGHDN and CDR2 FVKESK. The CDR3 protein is CASSPLVGFRRLFF. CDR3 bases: TGTGCCAGCAGTCCCCTGGTCGGGTTTAGGAGGCTGTTTTTT.

CDR3 region: CASSVSYEQYF. CDR3 nucleotides: TGTGCCAGCAGTGTGTCTTACGAGCAGTACTTC. V and J are TRBV2 and TRBJ2-7; D is undetermined. The CDR3 spans 11 residues. With 4 bases removed from V and 4 bases from J, the gap between germline ends came to 5 bases. Germline V lookup: CDR1 SNHLY, CDR2 FYNNEI.

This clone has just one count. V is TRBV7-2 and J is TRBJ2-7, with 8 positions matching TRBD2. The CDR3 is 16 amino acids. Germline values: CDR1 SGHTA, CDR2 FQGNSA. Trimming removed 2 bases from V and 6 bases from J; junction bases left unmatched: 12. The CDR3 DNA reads TGTGCCAGCAGCTTATGGGCGCGACGGGAGGGAAGCGAGCAGTACTTC. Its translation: CASSLWARREGSEQYF. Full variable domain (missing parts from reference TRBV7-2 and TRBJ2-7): GAGVSQSPSNKVTEKGKDVELRCDPISGHTALYWYRQSLGQGLEFLIYFQGNSAPDKSGLPSDRFSAERTGGSVSTLTIQRTQQEDSAVYLCASSLWARREGSEQYFGPGTRLTVT.

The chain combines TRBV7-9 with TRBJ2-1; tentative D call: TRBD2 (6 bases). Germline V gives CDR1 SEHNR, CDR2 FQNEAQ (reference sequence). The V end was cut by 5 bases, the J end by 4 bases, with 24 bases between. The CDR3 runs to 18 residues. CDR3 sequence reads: CASSLGASANPLYNEQFF. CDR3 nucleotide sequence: TGTGCCAGCAGCCTCGGGGCTAGCGCAAACCCCCTTTACAATGAGCAGTTCTTC. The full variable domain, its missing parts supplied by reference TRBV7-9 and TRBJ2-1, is DTGVSQNPRHKITKRGQNVTFRCDPISEHNRLYWYRQTLGQGPEFLTYFQNEAQLEKSRLLSDRFSAERPKGSFSTLEIQRTEQGDSAMYLCASSLGASANPLYNEQFFGPGTRLTVL.

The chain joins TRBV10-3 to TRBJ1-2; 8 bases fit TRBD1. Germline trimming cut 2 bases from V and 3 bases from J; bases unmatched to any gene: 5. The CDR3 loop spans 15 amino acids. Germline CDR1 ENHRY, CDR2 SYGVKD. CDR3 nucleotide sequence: TGTGCCATCAGTGAGATCCAGGGGGCTGACTATGGCTACACCTTC. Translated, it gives CAISEIQGADYGYTF.

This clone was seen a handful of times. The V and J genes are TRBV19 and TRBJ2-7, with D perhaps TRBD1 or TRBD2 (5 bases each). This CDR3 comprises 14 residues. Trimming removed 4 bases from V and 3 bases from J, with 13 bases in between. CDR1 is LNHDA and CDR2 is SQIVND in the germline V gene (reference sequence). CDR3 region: CASSSQGRLYEQYF. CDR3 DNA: TGTGCCAGTAGTAGCCAGGGACGGCTCTACGAGCAGTACTTC.

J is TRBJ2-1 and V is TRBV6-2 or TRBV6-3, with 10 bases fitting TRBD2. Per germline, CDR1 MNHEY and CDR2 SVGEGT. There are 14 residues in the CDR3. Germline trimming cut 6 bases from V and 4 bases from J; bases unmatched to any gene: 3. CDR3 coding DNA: TGTGCCAGCAGGCCTAGCGGGAGTTACAATGAGCAGTTCTTC. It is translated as CASRPSGSYNEQFF.

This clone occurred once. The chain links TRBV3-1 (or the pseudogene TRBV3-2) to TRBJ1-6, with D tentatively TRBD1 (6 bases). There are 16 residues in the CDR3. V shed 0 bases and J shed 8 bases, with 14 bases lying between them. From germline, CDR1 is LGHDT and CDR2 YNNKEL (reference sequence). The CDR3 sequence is CASSQEQPGDDSPLHF. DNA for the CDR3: TGTGCCAGCAGCCAAGAACAGCCAGGGGATGATTCACCCCTCCACTTT.

The CDR3 is CASSPRRLQSYNEQFF. The CDR3 DNA reads TGTGCCAGCAGCCCCCGACGGTTGCAATCCTACAATGAGCAGTTCTTC. The chain links TRBV7-8 to TRBJ2-1, with unresolved D. Trimming cost V 5 bases and J 1 base, with 15 bases left between them. This CDR3 region has 16 residues. Germline V lookup: CDR1 SGHVS, CDR2 FQNEAQ.

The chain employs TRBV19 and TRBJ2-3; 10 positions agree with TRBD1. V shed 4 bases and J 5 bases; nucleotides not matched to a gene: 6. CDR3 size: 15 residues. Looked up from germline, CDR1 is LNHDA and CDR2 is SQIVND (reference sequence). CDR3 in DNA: TGTGCCAGTAGTACCGGACAGGGGGAAGGAGATACGCAGTATTTT. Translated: CASSTGQGEGDTQYF.

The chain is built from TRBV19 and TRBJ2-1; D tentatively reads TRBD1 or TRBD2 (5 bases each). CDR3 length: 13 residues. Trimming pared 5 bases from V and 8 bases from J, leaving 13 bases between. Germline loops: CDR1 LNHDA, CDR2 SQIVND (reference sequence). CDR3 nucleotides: TGTGCCAGTAGTGTCCGGGACCCCGATGAGCAGTTCTTC. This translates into CASSVRDPDEQFF. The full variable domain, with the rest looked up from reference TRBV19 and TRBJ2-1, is DGGITQSPKYLFRKEGQNVTLSCEQNLNHDAMYWYRQDPGQGLRLIYYSQIVNDFQKGDIAEGYSVSREKKESFPLTVTSAQKNPTAFYLCASSVRDPDEQFFGPGTRLTVL.

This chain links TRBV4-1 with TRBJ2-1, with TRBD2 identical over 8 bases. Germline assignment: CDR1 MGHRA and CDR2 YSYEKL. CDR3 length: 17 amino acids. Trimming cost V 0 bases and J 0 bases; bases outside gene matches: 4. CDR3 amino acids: CASSQEASGSSYNEQFF. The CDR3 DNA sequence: TGCGCCAGCAGCCAAGAGGCGAGCGGGAGCTCCTACAATGAGCAGTTCTTC.

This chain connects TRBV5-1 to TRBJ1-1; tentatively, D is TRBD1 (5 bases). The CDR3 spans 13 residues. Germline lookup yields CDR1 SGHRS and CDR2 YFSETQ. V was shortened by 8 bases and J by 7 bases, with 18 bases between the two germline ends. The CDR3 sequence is CASRQTASGEAFF. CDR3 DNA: TGCGCCAGTCGTCAGACAGCCAGTGGTGAAGCTTTCTTT.